Sequencing of this T cell receptor beta chain was carried out in a study of cytomegalovirus exposure and HLA in healthy donors. Study-level results: Common viral pathogens seemed, in a later analysis, to connect with several of the most significant clusters. With later analysis, a missense DCLRE1C variant became linked to TCR beta V- and J-gene trimming.

Turning to this clone: Its antigen is unknown.

The CDR3 totals 15 residues. Amplification used 60 Vbeta primers and 13 Jbeta primers. Study processing details: Counted up in a later analysis, unique TCR beta chains came to around 80 million, with around 11 million shared. TCRdb's copy holds only in-frame clones and misses some; the assay was immunoSEQ multiplex PCR. The D gene and trimming were derived from the DNA, and the V and J assignments and clone size from that table. The data show around 180,000 clones, 80% to 85% seen once. The chain combines TRBV12-2 with TRBJ1-3; TRBD1 is the table's D call and was not checked against the DNA. TRBV12-2 is recorded as a pseudogene. The TCR originated in a boy younger than 18 in good health and CMV-seronegative. The specimen was PBMCs. The CDR3 sequence: CASRLDSGSGNTIYF. The CDR3 nucleotides are TGTGCAAGTCGCTTAGACAGTGGCTCTGGAAACACCATATATTTT.